This TCR beta chain was observed in a study of somatic mutations in cytotoxic T cells in rheumatoid arthritis. Trimming shortened V by 0 bases and J by 5 bases, and 11 bases separated the two germline ends. The CDR3 consists of 14 residues. The germline V gene has CDR1 MGHRA and CDR2 YSYEKL. Whole-study results and caveats: Comparison of CD8+ T-cell clonality between rheumatoid arthritis patients and age-matched healthy controls yielded no significant difference. The identity of the antigens targeted by the expanded CD8+ clones remained unknown.

Concerning this clone itself: What it binds is not known.

In the original workflow: Among patient CD8+ clones larger than 1%, matches to published virus-specific TCRB sequences were rare. Only in-frame clones appear in the TCRdb table, and some are missing; sequencing was by immunoSEQ multiplex PCR. V and J calls and clone size are given by that table; D and trimming were obtained from the DNA. The sample has just over 15,000 clones; about 77% are singletons. This sequence joins TRBV4-1 and TRBJ2-7; no definite D call. The clonotype was recovered from an adult with rheumatoid arthritis. Specimen: CD8+ T cells sorted from blood. CDR3 sequence: CASSQETLGNEQYF. CDR3 DNA: TGCGCCAGCAGCCAAGAGACCTTGGGAAACGAGCAGTACTTC.